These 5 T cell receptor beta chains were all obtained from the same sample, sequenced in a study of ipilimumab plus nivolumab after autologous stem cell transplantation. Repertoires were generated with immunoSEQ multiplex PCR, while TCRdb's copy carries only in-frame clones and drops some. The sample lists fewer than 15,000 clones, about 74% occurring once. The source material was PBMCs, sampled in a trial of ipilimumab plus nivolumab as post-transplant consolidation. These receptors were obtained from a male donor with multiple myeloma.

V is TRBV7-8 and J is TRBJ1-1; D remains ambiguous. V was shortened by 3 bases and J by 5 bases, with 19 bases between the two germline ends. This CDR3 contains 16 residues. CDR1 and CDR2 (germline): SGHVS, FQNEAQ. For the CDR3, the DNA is TGTGCCAGCAGCTTTCTGTCGGGGTCCATGGGAACTGAAGCTTTCTTT. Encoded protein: CASSFLSGSMGTEAFF. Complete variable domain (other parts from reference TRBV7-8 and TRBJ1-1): GAGVSQSPRYKVAKRGQDVALRCDPISGHVSLFWYQQALGQGPEFLTYFQNEAQLDKSGLPSDRFFAERPEGSVSTLKIQRTQQEDSAVYLCASSFLSGSMGTEAFFGQGTRLTVV.

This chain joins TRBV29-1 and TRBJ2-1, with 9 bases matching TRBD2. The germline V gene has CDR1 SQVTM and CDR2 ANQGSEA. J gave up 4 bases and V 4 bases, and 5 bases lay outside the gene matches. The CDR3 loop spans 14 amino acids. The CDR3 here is CSVARLAAYNEQFF. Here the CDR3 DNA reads TGCAGCGTTGCTCGACTAGCGGCTTACAATGAGCAGTTCTTC.

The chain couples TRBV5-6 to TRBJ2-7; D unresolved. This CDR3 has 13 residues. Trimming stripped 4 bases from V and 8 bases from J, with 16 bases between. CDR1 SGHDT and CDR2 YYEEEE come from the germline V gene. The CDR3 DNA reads TGTGCCAGCAGCCCCACTGTCACGAGTAAGCAGTACTTC. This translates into CASSPTVTSKQYF.

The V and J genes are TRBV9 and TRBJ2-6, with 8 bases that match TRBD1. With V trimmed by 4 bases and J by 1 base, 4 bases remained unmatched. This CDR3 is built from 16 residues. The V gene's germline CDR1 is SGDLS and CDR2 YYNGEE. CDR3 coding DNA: TGTGCCAGCAGCCCCCGGACAGGGTCTGGGGCCAACGTCCTGACTTTC. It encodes CASSPRTGSGANVLTF.

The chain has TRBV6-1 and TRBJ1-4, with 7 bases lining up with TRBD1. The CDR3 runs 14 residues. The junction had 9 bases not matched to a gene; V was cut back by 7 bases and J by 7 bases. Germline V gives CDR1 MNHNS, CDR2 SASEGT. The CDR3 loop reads CASKVGGVSEKLFF. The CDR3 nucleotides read TGTGCCAGCAAAGTAGGGGGCGTGAGTGAAAAACTGTTTTTT.